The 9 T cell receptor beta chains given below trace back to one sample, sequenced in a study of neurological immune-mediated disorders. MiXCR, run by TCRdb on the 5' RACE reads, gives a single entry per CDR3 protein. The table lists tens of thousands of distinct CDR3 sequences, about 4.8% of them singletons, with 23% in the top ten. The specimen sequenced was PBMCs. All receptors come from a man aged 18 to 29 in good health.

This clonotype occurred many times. The CDR3 reads CSARGGSETPLHF. In DNA form, the CDR3 reads TGCAGTGCTAGAGGGGGCTCTGAGACACCCCTCCACTTT. The chain employs TRBV20-1 and TRBJ1-6; tentatively, D is TRBD1 (5 bases). Germline V CDR1 and CDR2: DFQATT, SNEGSKA (reference sequence). The CDR3 covers 13 residues. Trimming left V 1 base short and J 11 bases short, with 12 bases between.

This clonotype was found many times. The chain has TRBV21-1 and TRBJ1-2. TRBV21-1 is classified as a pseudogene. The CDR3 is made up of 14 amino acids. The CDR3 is CASSKERPKGGYTF. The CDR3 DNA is TGTGCCAGCAGCAAAGAGCGGCCTAAGGGTGGCTACACCTTC.

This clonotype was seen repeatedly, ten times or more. The CDR3 spells CASWDGNTIYF. In DNA, the CDR3 is TGCGCCAGCTGGGACGGAAACACCATATATTTT. The chain recombines TRBV5-1 with TRBJ1-3; D is perhaps TRBD1 (5 bases). Trimming removed 7 bases from V and 4 bases from J, with 6 bases in between. The CDR3 length is 11 residues. Germline-derived CDR1 and CDR2 are SGHRS and YFSETQ.

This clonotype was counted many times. The CDR3 nucleotides are TGTGCCAGCCGGCAGGGAGGAGATACGCAGTATTTT. This encodes CASRQGGDTQYF. The chain combines TRBV7-9 with TRBJ2-3; possibly TRBD2 for D (6 bases). CDR3 size: 12 residues. Germline V gene sequence: CDR1 SEHNR, CDR2 FQNEAQ (reference sequence). Trimming removed 8 bases at V and 5 bases at J, with 11 bases between.

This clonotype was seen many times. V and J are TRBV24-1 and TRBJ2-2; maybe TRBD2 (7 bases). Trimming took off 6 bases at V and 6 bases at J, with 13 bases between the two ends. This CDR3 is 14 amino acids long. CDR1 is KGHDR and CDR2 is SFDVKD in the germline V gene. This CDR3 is CATSIGGASGELFF. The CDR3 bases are TGTGCCACCAGTATTGGGGGGGCGTCCGGGGAGCTGTTTTTT.

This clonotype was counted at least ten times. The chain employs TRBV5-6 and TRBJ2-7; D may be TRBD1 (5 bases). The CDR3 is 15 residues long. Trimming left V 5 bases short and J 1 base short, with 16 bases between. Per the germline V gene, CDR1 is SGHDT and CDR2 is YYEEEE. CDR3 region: CASSPPTGPSYEQYF. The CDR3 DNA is TGTGCCAGCAGTCCCCCAACAGGTCCTTCCTACGAGCAGTACTTC.

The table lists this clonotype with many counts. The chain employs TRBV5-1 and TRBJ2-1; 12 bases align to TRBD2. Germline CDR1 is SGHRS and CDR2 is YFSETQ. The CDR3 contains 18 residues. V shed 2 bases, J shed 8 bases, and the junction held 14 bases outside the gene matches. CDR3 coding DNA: TGCGCCAGCAGCTTCGGGCCTAGCGGGGGGGCTTCGTCAGATGAGCAGTTCTTC. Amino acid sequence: CASSFGPSGGASSDEQFF.

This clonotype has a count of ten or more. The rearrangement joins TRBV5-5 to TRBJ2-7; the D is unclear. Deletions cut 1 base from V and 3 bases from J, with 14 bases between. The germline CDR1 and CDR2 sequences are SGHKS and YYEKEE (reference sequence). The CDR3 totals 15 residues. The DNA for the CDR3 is TGTGCCAGCAGCTTGTTATCTGGTTTCAACTACGAGCAGTACTTC. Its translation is CASSLLSGFNYEQYF.

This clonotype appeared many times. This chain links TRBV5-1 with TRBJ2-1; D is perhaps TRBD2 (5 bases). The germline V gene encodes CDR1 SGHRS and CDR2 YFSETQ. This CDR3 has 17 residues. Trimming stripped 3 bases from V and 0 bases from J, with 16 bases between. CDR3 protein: CASSWRTVRPSYNEQFF. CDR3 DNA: TGCGCCAGCAGCTGGCGGACTGTCCGACCCTCCTACAATGAGCAGTTCTTC.